This TCR beta chain was found in a study of blood T cell repertoires in COVID-19. About the research overall: Nucleic acid was either cDNA or gDNA, and it came from T cells, B-cell-depleted T cells, or PBMCs.

The data were produced by immunoSEQ multiplex PCR, yet TCRdb's version contains in-frame clones alone and is incomplete. The data hold roughly 100,000 clones, with around 93% observed a single time. This receptor was obtained from a man in his fifties with acute or convalescent COVID-19. Source material: peripheral blood.

The CDR3 region is CASSQVTNTGELFF. The CDR3 DNA follows: TGTGCCAGCAGCCAAGTCACTAACACCGGGGAGCTGTTTTTT. This chain joins TRBV3-1 (or the pseudogene TRBV3-2) and TRBJ2-2; D unresolved. The CDR3 contains 14 residues. The ends were cut back, 1 base at V and 2 bases at J, with 5 bases in the middle. CDR1 is LGHDT and CDR2 is YNNKEL in the germline V gene (reference sequence).